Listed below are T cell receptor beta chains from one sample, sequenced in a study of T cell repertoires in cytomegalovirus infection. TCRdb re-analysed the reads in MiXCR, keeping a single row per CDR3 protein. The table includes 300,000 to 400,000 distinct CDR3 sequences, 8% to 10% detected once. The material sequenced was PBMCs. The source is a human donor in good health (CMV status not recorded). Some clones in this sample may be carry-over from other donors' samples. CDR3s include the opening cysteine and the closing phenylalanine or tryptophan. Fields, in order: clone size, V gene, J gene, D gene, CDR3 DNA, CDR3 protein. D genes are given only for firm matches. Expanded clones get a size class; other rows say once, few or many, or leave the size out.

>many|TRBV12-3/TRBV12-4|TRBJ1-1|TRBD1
TGTGCCAGCAGTTTTCGGGGACAGGGGCGCACTGAAGCTTTCTTT
CASSFRGQGRTEAFF
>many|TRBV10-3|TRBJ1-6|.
TGTGCCATCAGGGAGTCGGTAGGCGTTAATTCACCCCTCCACTTT
CAIRESVGVNSPLHF
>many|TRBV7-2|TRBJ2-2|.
TGTGCCAGCAGCTTAGCGCTCCTAGCGACCGGGGAGCTGTTTTTT
CASSLALLATGELFF
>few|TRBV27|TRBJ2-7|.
TGTGCCAGCAGTTTAAAGGGGGTCGGCGAGCAGTACTTC
CASSLKGVGEQYF
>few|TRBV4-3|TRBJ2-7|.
TGCGCCAGCAGCAATGGTGGCTACGAGCAGTACTTC
CASSNGGYEQYF
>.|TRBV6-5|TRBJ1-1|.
TGTGCCAGCAGTTACCTCCTGGGCACTGAAGCTTTCTTT
CASSYLLGTEAFF
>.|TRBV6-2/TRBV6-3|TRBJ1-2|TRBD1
TGTGCCAGCAGCCTCCTGCGGGACAGAGGGAGAGGCTACACCTTC
CASSLLRDRGRGYTF
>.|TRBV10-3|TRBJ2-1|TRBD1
TGTGCCATCAGTAAGGACAGGGTGCAGTTCTTC
CAISKDRVQFF
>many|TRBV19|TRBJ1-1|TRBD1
TGTGCCAGTAGTTCCCTCCCCCGACAGGGATGGAGCACTGAAGCTTTCTTT
CASSSLPRQGWSTEAFF
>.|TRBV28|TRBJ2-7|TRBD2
TGTGCGAGCAGTTCCAAATGGACTAGCGGGAGCGGGTCCTACAAGCAGTACTTC
CASSSKWTSGSGSYKQYF
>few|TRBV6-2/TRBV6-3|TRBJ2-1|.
TGTGCCAGCAGCATTCGAGACAGACCCTACAATGAGCAGTTCTTC
CASSIRDRPYNEQFF
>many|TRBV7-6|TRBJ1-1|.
TGTGCCAGCAGCTTAACGAAAATGGGCACTGAAGCTTTCTTT
CASSLTKMGTEAFF
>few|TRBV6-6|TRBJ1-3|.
TGTGCCAGCAGTTACTCAGGGGGGCGTAACACCATATATTTT
CASSYSGGRNTIYF
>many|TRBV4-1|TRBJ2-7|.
TGCGCCAGCAGCCAAGTCCAGGGTTCATACGAGCAGTACTTC
CASSQVQGSYEQYF
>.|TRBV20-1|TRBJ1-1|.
TGCAGTGCCGGGGGGCGGGGCAATCGAAGGATGAACACTGAAGCTTTCTTT
CSAGGRGNRRMNTEAFF
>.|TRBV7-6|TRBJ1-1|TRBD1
TGTGCCAGCAGCTGGGACAGGGGATCTGAAGCTTTCTTT
CASSWDRGSEAFF
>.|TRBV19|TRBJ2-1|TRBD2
TGTGCCAGTACCCCTCTAGCGGGAGACCTCAATGAGCAGTTCTTC
CASTPLAGDLNEQFF
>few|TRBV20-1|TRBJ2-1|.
TGCAGTGCTAGAAGGACTGCAGTTTACAATGAGCAGTTCTTC
CSARRTAVYNEQFF
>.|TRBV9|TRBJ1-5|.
TGTGCCAGCAGCGATACAGGGAATCAGCCCCAGCATTTT
CASSDTGNQPQHF
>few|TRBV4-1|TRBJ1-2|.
TGCGCCAGCAGCCAAGGGCTCCGGACAGCATATGGCTACACCTTC
CASSQGLRTAYGYTF
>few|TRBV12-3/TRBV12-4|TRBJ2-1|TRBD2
TGTGCCAGCAGAGCCGGGGGGGCCTACAATGAGCAGTTCTTC
CASRAGGAYNEQFF
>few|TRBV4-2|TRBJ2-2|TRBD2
TGTGCCAGCAGCCAAGAAAAGATTAGCGGGTCGGCGCAGACCGGGGAGCTGTTTTTT
CASSQEKISGSAQTGELFF
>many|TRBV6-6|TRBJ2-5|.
TGTGCCAGCAGTCCTGGAAAGGGGGAGGGCCGGGAGACCCAGTACTTC
CASSPGKGEGRETQYF
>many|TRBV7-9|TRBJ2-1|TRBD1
TGTGCCAGCAGCCATATTTTACTTCAGGGGGCGGATGAGCAGTTCTTC
CASSHILLQGADEQFF
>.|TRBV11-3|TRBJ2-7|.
TGTGCCAGCAGCTTATATACGGGAGAGCAGTACTTC
CASSLYTGEQYF
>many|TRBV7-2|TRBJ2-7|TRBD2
TGTGCCAGCAGCCCCTATCTAGCGGGGGCACCCTACGAGCAGTACTTC
CASSPYLAGAPYEQYF
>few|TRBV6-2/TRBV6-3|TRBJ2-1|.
TGTGCCAGCAGTTACTCAGGGGGGTTCCACAATGAGCAGTTCTTC
CASSYSGGFHNEQFF
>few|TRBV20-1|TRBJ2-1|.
TGCAGTGCTAGCGACCCACGGGACGTTCGCTCCTACAATGAGCAGTTCTTC
CSASDPRDVRSYNEQFF
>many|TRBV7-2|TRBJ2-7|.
TGTGCCAGCAGCTTTCCCGGGACTTACCTCCCCTACGAGCAGTACTTC
CASSFPGTYLPYEQYF
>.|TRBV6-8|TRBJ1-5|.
TGTGCCAGCAGCCGGGGGGGGGGGGCGAATCAGCCCCAGCATTTT
CASSRGGGANQPQHF
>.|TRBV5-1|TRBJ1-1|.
TGCGCCAGCAGCTTGGCCCTGACGAACACTGAAGCTTTCTTT
CASSLALTNTEAFF
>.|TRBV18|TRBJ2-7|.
TGTGCCAGCTCACCTGACCCTTTAGCAACAGGGACCTACGAGCAGTACTTC
CASSPDPLATGTYEQYF
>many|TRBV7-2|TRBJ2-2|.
TGTGCCAGCAGCTTAGGTAGCGTCCCAACCGGGGAGCTGTTTTTT
CASSLGSVPTGELFF
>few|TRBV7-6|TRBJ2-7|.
TGTGCCAGCAGCTTAGAACGGACCAGTGAGCAGTACTTC
CASSLERTSEQYF
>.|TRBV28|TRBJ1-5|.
TGTGCCAGCAATCTCGGCCCTCAGCCCCAGCATTTT
CASNLGPQPQHF
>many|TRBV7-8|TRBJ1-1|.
TGTGCCAGCAGCGCGCGAGGGCTCACTGAAGCTTTCTTT
CASSARGLTEAFF
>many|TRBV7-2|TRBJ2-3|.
TGTGCCAGCAGCTTAGTTCTGGGGGTAGGCACAGATACGCAGTATTTT
CASSLVLGVGTDTQYF
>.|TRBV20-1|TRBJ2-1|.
TGCAGTGCTAGAGATCCGGGTAAGATCTACAATGAGCAGTTCTTC
CSARDPGKIYNEQFF
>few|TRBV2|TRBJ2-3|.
TGTGCCAGCAGTGCCCGACGGGTCACAGATACGCAGTATTTT
CASSARRVTDTQYF
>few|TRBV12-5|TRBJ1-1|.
TGTGCTAGTGGCCTGAATGGAGGCGTGAACACTGAAGCTTTCTTT
CASGLNGGVNTEAFF
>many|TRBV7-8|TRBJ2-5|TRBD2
TGTGCCAGCGGGGGGTATTCTAGCGGGGGGGGGACCCAGTACTTC
CASGGYSSGGGTQYF
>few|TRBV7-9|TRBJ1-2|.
TGTGCCAGCAGCCCCGGTGGTTTAGGCTATGGCTACACCTTC
CASSPGGLGYGYTF
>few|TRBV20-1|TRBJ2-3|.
TGCAGTGCTGTCCGAACGGAGGATACGCAGTATTTT
CSAVRTEDTQYF
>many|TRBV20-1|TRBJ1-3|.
TGCAGTGCTAAGATAAACAGGGCTGGGGGAAACACCATATATTTT
CSAKINRAGGNTIYF
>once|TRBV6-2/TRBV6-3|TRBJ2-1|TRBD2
TGTGCCAGCAGTTACTCGAGGGGTGGGACTAGCGGGGGGCAGTCCTACAATGAGCAGTTCTTC
CASSYSRGGTSGGQSYNEQFF
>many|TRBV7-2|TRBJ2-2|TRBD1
TGTGCCAGCAGCCCGGACAGGGGAAACACCGGGGAGCTGTTTTTT
CASSPDRGNTGELFF
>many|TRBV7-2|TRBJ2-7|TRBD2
TGTGCCAGCAGCACCCTAGCGGGGGGGGGTTACGAGCAGTACTTC
CASSTLAGGGYEQYF
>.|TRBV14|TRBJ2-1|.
TGTGCCAGCAGCTCCCCTACCCCCGGTGAGCAGTTCTTC
CASSSPTPGEQFF
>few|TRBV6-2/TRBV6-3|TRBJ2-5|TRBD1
TGTGCCAGCAGCCGCCCCGGGACAGGGGGGAAGACCCAGTACTTC
CASSRPGTGGKTQYF
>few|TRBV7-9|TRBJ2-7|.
TGTGCCAGCAGCCGGTCGGGCACGGGAGAGCAGTACTTC
CASSRSGTGEQYF
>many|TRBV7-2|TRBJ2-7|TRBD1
TGTGCCAGCAGCCGGACAGGGACGAACTACGAGCAGTACTTC
CASSRTGTNYEQYF